Below are 20 T cell receptor beta chains sequenced from a single sample in a study of blood T cell repertoires in COVID-19. Generated by immunoSEQ multiplex PCR, the TCRdb table keeps only in-frame clones and is missing some. The sample yields about 64,000 clones, 75% to 85% seen once. Sequencing was carried out using peripheral blood. These receptors were obtained from an older woman with acute or convalescent COVID-19.

The rearrangement joins TRBV18 to TRBJ2-5, with 9 bases aligning to TRBD1. The J call may be in error: the DNA end matches TRBJ2-7 better. Germline V CDR1 and CDR2: KGHSH, LQKENI. This CDR3 comprises 15 residues. Written as DNA, the CDR3 is TGTGCCAGCTCACCACCGGCGGGACAGGGAGACGAGCAGTACTTC. As protein: CASSPPAGQGDEQYF.

J is TRBJ2-1 and V is TRBV9, with TRBD1 matching 8 bases. Per the germline V gene, CDR1 is SGDLS and CDR2 is YYNGEE. The length of the CDR3 is 14 residues. Unmatched junction bases numbered 4, after V lost 4 bases and J lost 4 bases. The CDR3 sequence: CASSPWTGYNEQFF. CDR3 DNA: TGTGCCAGCAGCCCTTGGACAGGGTACAATGAGCAGTTCTTC.

Remarks on this clone: The identical CDR3 is also encoded by other nucleotide sequences in the sample. This rearrangement joins TRBV12-3 or TRBV12-4 to TRBJ1-1; D possibly corresponds to TRBD1 (6 bases). The CDR3 covers 13 residues. V was shortened by 2 bases and J by 4 bases, with 8 bases between the two germline ends. CDR3 DNA sequence: TGTGCCAGCAGTTTAAGGGGGAGCACTGAAGCTTTCTTT. Its translation: CASSLRGSTEAFF.

This sequence joins TRBV2 and TRBJ2-3; perhaps TRBD2 as D (6 bases). The CDR3 covers 15 residues. With 4 bases removed from V and 0 bases from J, the gap between germline ends came to 11 bases. The germline V gene has CDR1 SNHLY and CDR2 FYNNEI. CDR3 bases: TGTGCCAGCAGTGCCCGGGGGTCTAGCACAGATACGCAGTATTTT. The encoded protein is CASSARGSSTDTQYF. The whole variable domain, remainder taken from reference TRBV2 and TRBJ2-3, is EPEVTQTPSHQVTQMGQEVILRCVPISNHLYFYWYRQILGQKVEFLVSFYNNEISEKSEIFDDQFSVERPDGSNFTLKIRSTKLEDSAMYFCASSARGSSTDTQYFGPGTRLTVL.

This chain joins TRBV6-2 or TRBV6-3 and TRBJ2-5; 9 bases match TRBD1. The CDR3 has 20 residues. Germline values: CDR1 MNHEY, CDR2 SVGEGT. Trimming took 2 bases from V and 1 from J; bases not matched to a gene: 17. In nucleotides, the CDR3 is TGTGCCAGCAGTTACCCGGCGGGACAGGGCGGGGGATTGTCCCAAGAGACCCAGTACTTC. Its protein product is CASSYPAGQGGGLSQETQYF.

This clone was found a few times. The chain couples TRBV5-4 to TRBJ1-2; D perhaps matches TRBD1 (6 bases). CDR1 is SGHNT, CDR2 YYREEE, per germline (reference sequence). V was shortened by 3 bases and J by 0 bases, with 9 bases between the two germline ends. This CDR3 spans 14 amino acids. CDR3 in DNA: TGTGCCAGCAGCTGGGACACCTCTAACTATGGCTACACCTTC. This gives the protein CASSWDTSNYGYTF.

This chain joins TRBV11-1 and TRBJ2-1, with TRBD1 matching over 8 bases. This CDR3 has 16 amino acids. The V segment lost 0 bases and the J segment 3 bases; nucleotides outside the gene matches: 4. From germline, CDR1 is SGHAT and CDR2 FQDESV (reference sequence). The CDR3 protein is CASSLAPGQDYNEQFF. The CDR3 DNA sequence: TGTGCCAGCAGCTTAGCACCGGGACAGGACTACAATGAGCAGTTCTTC.

V usage is TRBV29-1 and J usage is TRBJ2-5, with D maybe TRBD2 (6 bases). V lost 8 bases and J 5 bases, leaving 21 bases between the germline ends. The CDR3 is 14 amino acids. In germline, CDR1 is SQVTM, CDR2 ANQGSEA. Written as DNA, the CDR3 is TGCAGCACCCAGTGGGGGGATTGGCAGGAGACCCAGTACTTC. This codes for CSTQWGDWQETQYF.

The chain has TRBV18 and TRBJ1-5, with D possibly matching TRBD1 (6 bases). Germline V gives CDR1 KGHSH, CDR2 LQKENI. The length of the CDR3 is 15 residues. Deletions cut 6 bases from V and 2 bases from J, with 14 bases between. The CDR3 loop reads CASSSTGTGNQPQHF. CDR3 coding DNA: TGTGCCAGCTCGTCCACAGGGACGGGCAATCAGCCCCAGCATTTT.

The genes are TRBV5-1 and TRBJ1-6; D is perhaps TRBD1 (6 bases). Germline V CDR1 and CDR2: SGHRS, YFSETQ. The V end was cut by 0 bases, the J end by 5 bases, with 9 bases between. The CDR3 has 15 residues. This CDR3 reads CASSLGTANNSPLHF. The CDR3 DNA is TGCGCCAGCAGCTTGGGGACAGCCAATAATTCACCCCTCCACTTT.

The chain joins TRBV21-1 to TRBJ1-1; no DNA check was done on the table's D call, TRBD1. TRBV21-1 has pseudogene status. CDR3 size: 14 residues. DNA for the CDR3: TGTGCCAGCCGGACAGGGGGCGCCTGGACTGAAGCTTTCTTT. The encoded protein is CASRTGGAWTEAFF.

CDR3 protein: CAISGDREVINEQFF. CDR3 in DNA: TGTGCCATCAGTGGCGACAGGGAGGTTATAAATGAGCAGTTCTTC. J is TRBJ2-1 and V is TRBV10-3; D is perhaps TRBD1 (7 bases). The V and J ends lost 4 bases and 7 bases respectively, with 17 bases between them. The CDR3 spans 15 residues. Germline values: CDR1 ENHRY, CDR2 SYGVKD.

The chain joins TRBV6-2 or TRBV6-3 to TRBJ2-2; D gene ambiguous. The V and J ends lost 5 bases and 1 base respectively, with 2 bases between them. Germline V gene data show CDR1 as MNHEY and CDR2 as SVGEGT. The CDR3 totals 12 residues. DNA for the CDR3: TGTGCCAGCAGTCAGAACACCGGGGAGCTGTTTTTT. Translated, it gives CASSQNTGELFF.

The chain recombines TRBV6-5 with TRBJ1-2; TRBD1 might be the D (5 bases). The CDR3 runs to 15 residues. With 7 bases removed from V and 1 base from J, the gap between germline ends came to 16 bases. Germline lookup yields CDR1 MNHEY and CDR2 SVGAGI. Here the CDR3 reads CASTTSQGSNYGYTF. CDR3 bases: TGTGCCAGCACCACCTCCCAGGGCAGTAACTATGGCTACACCTTC.

This clone was recorded only once. J is TRBJ1-1 and V is TRBV11-2, with TRBD1 identical over 9 bases. The CDR3 has 15 residues. V was clipped by 3 bases and J by 1 base; unmatched bases: 3. Germline CDR1 reads SGHAT; CDR2 reads FQNNGV. CDR3 bases: TGTGCCAGCAGCTTGGAGACAGGGGGGAACACTGAAGCTTTCTTT. Amino acids: CASSLETGGNTEAFF.

The V and J genes are TRBV14 and TRBJ1-1; D not certain. Trimming left V 4 bases short and J 2 bases short, with 17 bases between. CDR1 is SGHDN and CDR2 is FVKESK in the germline V gene. This CDR3 has 16 amino acids. CDR3 sequence reads: CASSPRQPVVNTEAFF. The CDR3 nucleotides are TGTGCCAGCAGCCCACGCCAACCGGTGGTTAACACTGAAGCTTTCTTT.

The chain employs TRBV2 and TRBJ2-2; weak D call: TRBD1 (6 bases). This CDR3 contains 14 residues. Trimming stripped 5 bases from V and 1 base from J, with 8 bases between. The germline CDR1 and CDR2 sequences are SNHLY and FYNNEI. The CDR3 nucleotides read TGTGCCAGCAGTACGGACAGGAACACCGGGGAGCTGTTTTTT. It codes for CASSTDRNTGELFF.

The chain links TRBV5-1 to TRBJ2-3; 10 positions agree with TRBD2. The CDR3 length is 18 residues. V trimming: 1 base; J trimming: 1 base; junction bases outside the gene matches: 9. Germline CDR1 reads SGHRS; CDR2 reads YFSETQ. CDR3 region: CASSLWSGGARRTDTQYF. The CDR3 coding sequence is TGCGCCAGCAGCTTGTGGAGCGGGGGGGCCCGTCGCACAGATACGCAGTATTTT.

The V and J genes are TRBV30 and TRBJ1-1; D perhaps matches TRBD1 (5 bases). Trimming shortened V by 3 bases and J by 11 bases, and 16 bases separated the two germline ends. The CDR3 consists of 12 residues. Germline CDR1 reads GTSNPN; CDR2 reads SVGIG (reference sequence). CDR3 region: CAWRRGMGWAFF. CDR3 nucleotides: TGTGCCTGGAGACGGGGGATGGGGTGGGCTTTCTTT.

This rearrangement joins TRBV6-5 to TRBJ1-2; 9 bases map to TRBD1. In germline, CDR1 is MNHEY, CDR2 SVGAGI. The V gene end was trimmed by 7 bases and the J gene end by 5 bases; junction bases not matched to a gene: 11. The CDR3 runs to 15 residues. The chain's CDR3 is CASNGGTGSGYGYTF. DNA for the CDR3: TGTGCCAGCAATGGAGGGACAGGGTCTGGGTATGGCTACACCTTC.